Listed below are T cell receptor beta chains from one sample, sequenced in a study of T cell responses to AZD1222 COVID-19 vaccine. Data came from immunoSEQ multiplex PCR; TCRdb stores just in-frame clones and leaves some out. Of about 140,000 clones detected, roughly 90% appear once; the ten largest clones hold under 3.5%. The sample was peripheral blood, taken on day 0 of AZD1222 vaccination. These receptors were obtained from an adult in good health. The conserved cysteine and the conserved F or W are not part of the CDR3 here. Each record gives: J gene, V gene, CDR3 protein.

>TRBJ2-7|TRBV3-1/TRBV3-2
ASSQVPRRLREQY
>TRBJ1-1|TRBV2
AGLGRNTEAF
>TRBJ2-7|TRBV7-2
ASSFQQGSYEQY
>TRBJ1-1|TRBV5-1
ASSRGGSTEAF
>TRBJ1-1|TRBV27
ASSLGTGGTEAF
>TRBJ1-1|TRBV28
ASSSPGRRFEAF
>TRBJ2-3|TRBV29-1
SVFSGGGTDTQY
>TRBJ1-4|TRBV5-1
ASSFGGNEKLF
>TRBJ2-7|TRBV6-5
ASRKTTGGVHEQY
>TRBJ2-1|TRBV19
ASSILAGGLYNEQF
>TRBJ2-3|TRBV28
ASSFLAGGWTDTQY
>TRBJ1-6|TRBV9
ASSVEATPNSPLH
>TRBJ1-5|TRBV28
ASSLTPPRQTISNQPQH
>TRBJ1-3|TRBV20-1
SASSGNTIY
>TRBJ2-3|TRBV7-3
ASSSQPGLGTDTQY
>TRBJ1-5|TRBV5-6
ASSLSGAGQPQH
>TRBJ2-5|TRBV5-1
ASSTDTVQETQY
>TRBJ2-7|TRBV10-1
ASSELDGGPRTEQY
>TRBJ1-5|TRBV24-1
ATSDLHDRLIHQPQH
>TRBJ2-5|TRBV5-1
ASSLDPSPETQY
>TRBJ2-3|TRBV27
ASSLRSSTDTQY
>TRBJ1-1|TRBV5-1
ASSPRTGENTEAF
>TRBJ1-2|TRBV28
ASSLTGGLGYGYT
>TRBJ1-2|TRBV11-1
ASSLAGTAGRGYT
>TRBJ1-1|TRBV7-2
ASSQGGRLNTEAF